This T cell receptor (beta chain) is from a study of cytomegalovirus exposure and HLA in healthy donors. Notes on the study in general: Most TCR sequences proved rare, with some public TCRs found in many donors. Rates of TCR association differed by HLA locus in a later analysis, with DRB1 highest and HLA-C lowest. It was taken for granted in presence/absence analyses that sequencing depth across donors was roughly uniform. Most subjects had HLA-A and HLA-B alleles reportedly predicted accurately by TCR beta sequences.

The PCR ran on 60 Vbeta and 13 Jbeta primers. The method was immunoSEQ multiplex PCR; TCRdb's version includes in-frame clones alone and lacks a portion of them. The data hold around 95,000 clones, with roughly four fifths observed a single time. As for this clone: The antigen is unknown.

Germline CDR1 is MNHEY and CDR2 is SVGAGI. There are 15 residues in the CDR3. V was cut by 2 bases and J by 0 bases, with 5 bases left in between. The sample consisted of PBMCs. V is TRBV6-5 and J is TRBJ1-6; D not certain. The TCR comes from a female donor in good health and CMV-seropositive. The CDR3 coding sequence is TGTGCCAGCAGTTACGAGGGCTCCTATAATTCACCCCTCCACTTT. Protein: CASSYEGSYNSPLHF.